Below, 21 T cell receptor beta chains from the same sample are listed, as sequenced in a study of response to subunit inactivated influenza vaccine. TCRdb re-called the RT-PCR reads through MiXCR, storing one row per CDR3 protein. Of about 480,000 distinct CDR3 sequences in the sample, over 10% were seen once. Sequencing was performed on PBMCs from blood, taken about 6 weeks after vaccination. The receptors shown here come from a man aged 45 to 65 who received an inactivated influenza vaccine.

This clonotype was seen a few times. The CDR3 protein is CASSLAPSGDEQYF. Here the CDR3 DNA reads TGTGCCAGCAGCTTAGCGCCCTCCGGGGACGAGCAGTACTTC. The gene calls are TRBV7-9 and TRBJ2-7; maybe TRBD2 (5 bases). CDR1 SEHNR and CDR2 FQNEAQ come from the germline V gene (reference sequence). The germline V and J ends were trimmed by 0 bases and 5 bases, with 11 bases remaining between them. The CDR3 has 14 residues.

This clonotype came up a few times. The chain is built from TRBV5-1 and TRBJ1-6; D not certain. From germline, CDR1 is SGHRS and CDR2 YFSETQ. The germline V and J ends were trimmed by 2 bases and 6 bases, with 15 bases remaining between them. This CDR3 is built from 16 residues. This CDR3 is CASSFAPGRSNSPLHF. CDR3 nucleotides: TGCGCCAGCAGCTTTGCCCCCGGACGTAGTAATTCACCCCTCCACTTT.

The rearrangement links TRBV12-3 or TRBV12-4 to TRBJ2-3, with TRBD1 as a possible D gene (6 bases). Trimming took 5 bases from V and 4 from J, leaving 19 bases between them. This CDR3 spans 16 amino acids. CDR3 sequence reads: CASSPMTGTRADTQYF. The CDR3 region has the DNA TGTGCCAGCAGTCCGATGACAGGAACGAGAGCAGATACGCAGTATTTT.

This chain links TRBV28 with TRBJ2-5; D remains unclear. V lost 6 bases and J lost 9, with 20 bases in between. The CDR3 spans 14 residues. The germline gives CDR1 MDHEN, CDR2 SYDVKM. The CDR3 coding sequence is TGTGCCAGCAGCAACAGCCAGGCTTCATCGGCCCAGTACTTC. It specifies CASSNSQASSAQYF.

The sample holds a few counts of this clonotype. The chain recombines TRBV15 with TRBJ2-5; TRBD1 agrees at 10 bases. This CDR3 has 15 amino acids. Germline trimming cut 3 bases from V and 5 bases from J; bases unmatched to any gene: 6. CDR1 LNHNV and CDR2 YYDKDF come from the germline V gene (reference sequence). CDR3 in DNA: TGTGCCACCAGCAGTGACAGGGGGCGCAAGGAGACCCAGTACTTC. It encodes CATSSDRGRKETQYF.

This clonotype was picked up many times. J is TRBJ1-6 and V is TRBV2; no reliable D call. V was shortened by 6 bases and J by 4 bases, with 10 bases between the two germline ends. Germline V CDR1 and CDR2: SNHLY, FYNNEI. This CDR3 is built from 14 residues. The DNA of the CDR3 is TGTGCCAGCAGCTCCGGACGGTATAATTCACCCCTCCACTTT. Its translation: CASSSGRYNSPLHF.

This clonotype was observed many times. Here the CDR3 DNA reads TGTGCCAGCAGGCGGAACAGGGATTCTGAAGCTTTCTTT. This translates into CASRRNRDSEAFF. The rearrangement links TRBV6-1 to TRBJ1-1; D might be TRBD1 (6 bases). The V end was cut by 6 bases, the J end by 6 bases, with 14 bases between. Looked up from germline, CDR1 is MNHNS and CDR2 is SASEGT. The CDR3 extends over 13 amino acids.

The V and J genes are TRBV6-1 and TRBJ2-2; D is possibly TRBD2 (5 bases). Germline CDR1 is MNHNS and CDR2 is SASEGT. The CDR3 extends over 16 amino acids. V was shortened by 6 bases and J by 4 bases, with 18 bases between the two germline ends. For the CDR3, the DNA is TGTGCCAGCAGCCCGTCCGTGGGAGCGGTCACCGGGGAGCTGTTTTTT. It encodes CASSPSVGAVTGELFF.

The rearrangement joins TRBV4-2 to TRBJ2-7; 9 bases align to TRBD1. The CDR3 is made up of 15 amino acids. J lost 0 bases, V lost 4 bases, and 4 bases had no gene match. CDR1 is LGHNA and CDR2 is YNFKEQ in the germline V gene. In DNA, the CDR3 is TGTGCCAGCAGCCCTACGGGACAGGGCTCCTACGAGCAGTACTTC. Protein product: CASSPTGQGSYEQYF.

The V gene is TRBV18, the J gene TRBJ2-7, with 7 bases aligning to TRBD1. CDR3 length: 16 residues. J was trimmed by 0 bases and V by 3 bases; bases with no gene match: 8. Germline values: CDR1 KGHSH, CDR2 LQKENI. CDR3 protein: CASSPQPGQYSYEQYF. The CDR3 region has the DNA TGTGCCAGCTCACCGCAACCGGGACAGTACTCCTACGAGCAGTACTTC.

The chain couples TRBV28 to TRBJ2-3, with 10 bases aligning to TRBD2. Germline CDR1 MDHEN, CDR2 SYDVKM. Germline trimming cut 5 bases from V and 2 bases from J; bases unmatched to any gene: 10. There are 17 residues in the CDR3. CDR3 sequence reads: CASSRGGLAGATDTQYF. The CDR3 nucleotides read TGTGCCAGCAGTCGGGGGGGGCTAGCGGGGGCCACAGATACGCAGTATTTT. The whole variable domain, filled in from reference TRBV28 and TRBJ2-3, reads DVKVTQSSRYLVKRTGEKVFLECVQDMDHENMFWYRQDPGLGLRLIYFSYDVKMKEKGDIPEGYSVSREKKERFSLILESASTNQTSMYLCASSRGGLAGATDTQYFGPGTRLTVL.

This clonotype was picked up many times. V gene TRBV20-1 combines with J gene TRBJ2-5; 7 bases agree with TRBD2. Trimming removed 0 bases from V and 4 bases from J; junction bases left unmatched: 5. The germline V gene encodes CDR1 DFQATT and CDR2 SNEGSKA (reference sequence). The CDR3 runs 14 residues. In DNA, the CDR3 is TGCAGTGCTAGAGATTCGGGAGGAGGAGAGACCCAGTACTTC. Translated, it gives CSARDSGGGETQYF.

The V and J genes are TRBV20-1 and TRBJ2-1, with 7 positions matching TRBD2. There are 16 residues in the CDR3. V gave up 2 bases and J gave up 0 bases; unmatched junction bases: 7. CDR1 is DFQATT and CDR2 is SNEGSKA in the germline V gene (reference sequence). CDR3: CSARKRGDPSYNEQFF. Here the CDR3 DNA reads TGCAGTGCTAGAAAACGGGGGGACCCCTCCTACAATGAGCAGTTCTTC.

This clonotype was recorded a few times. This chain joins TRBV25-1 and TRBJ2-5, with 7 bases fitting TRBD1. This CDR3 region has 13 residues. With 11 bases clipped from V and 4 bases from J, the junction kept 10 bases outside the gene matches. The germline V gene has CDR1 MGHDK and CDR2 SYGVNS. The CDR3 loop is CASQVAGGETQYF. The DNA of the CDR3 is TGTGCCTCGCAGGTCGCAGGGGGAGAGACCCAGTACTTC.

This chain joins TRBV7-8 and TRBJ2-7; D is unclear. CDR3 length: 14 amino acids. The germline CDR1 and CDR2 sequences are SGHVS and FQNEAQ. Trimming cost V 4 bases and J 5 bases, with 15 bases left between them. The CDR3 loop reads CASSYAGRVDEQYF. The CDR3, as DNA: TGTGCCAGCAGCTACGCAGGAAGGGTCGACGAGCAGTACTTC.

This clonotype appeared many times. This chain connects TRBV12-3 or TRBV12-4 to TRBJ2-1; 7 nucleotides agree with TRBD2. The ends lost 2 bases at V and 0 bases at J; junction bases unmatched: 4. The CDR3 length is 16 residues. The CDR3 loop is CASSLSSGLSYNEQFF. CDR3 DNA: TGTGCCAGCAGTTTATCTAGCGGCCTCTCCTACAATGAGCAGTTCTTC.

This chain links TRBV10-3 with TRBJ2-2, with 7 bases lining up with TRBD2. Germline lookup yields CDR1 ENHRY and CDR2 SYGVKD. The V segment lost 11 bases and the J segment 4 bases; nucleotides outside the gene matches: 10. The length of the CDR3 is 14 residues. The CDR3 region has the DNA TGTGCCCATCAGACTAGCCCCAGCACCGGGGAGCTGTTTTTT. This gives the protein CAHQTSPSTGELFF.

This clonotype was seen ten or more times. V gene TRBV29-1 combines with J gene TRBJ1-2; D perhaps matches TRBD1 (6 bases). The CDR3 contains 13 residues. Germline CDR1 is SQVTM and CDR2 is ANQGSEA. V lost 4 bases and J lost 2, with 11 bases in between. The CDR3 reads CSVGSGTNYGYTF. CDR3 DNA: TGCAGCGTTGGAAGTGGGACAAACTATGGCTACACCTTC.

In its sample, this clonotype was seen a few times. CDR3 bases: TGCAGCGTTTCGGGGGTAGATGAGCAGTTCTTC. It specifies CSVSGVDEQFF. The rearrangement joins TRBV29-1 to TRBJ2-1; TRBD2 is a possible D gene (6 bases). With 5 bases removed from V and 8 bases from J, the gap between germline ends came to 10 bases. The CDR3 runs 11 residues. Germline loops: CDR1 SQVTM, CDR2 ANQGSEA.

The rearrangement joins TRBV24-1 to TRBJ2-1, with TRBD2 matching 7 bases. V lost 1 base to trimming and J lost 10 bases; unmatched junction nucleotides: 9. The CDR3 contains 15 residues. Germline CDR1 reads KGHDR; CDR2 reads SFDVKD. This CDR3 reads CATSDFGGREGEQFF. The CDR3 DNA reads TGTGCCACCAGTGATTTTGGGGGGAGGGAAGGGGAGCAGTTCTTC.

This clonotype was detected only once. J is TRBJ2-3 and V is TRBV5-1; the match to TRBD2 covers 8 bases. This CDR3 has 15 amino acids. CDR1 SGHRS and CDR2 YFSETQ come from the germline V gene. After removal of 4 bases from V and 1 base from J, the junction contained 5 bases not matched to a gene. The CDR3 sequence: CASSGTSGRTDTQYF. The CDR3 DNA follows: TGCGCCAGCAGCGGAACTAGCGGACGCACAGATACGCAGTATTTT.